Detailed here is one TCR beta chain. This sample's treatment: randomized to nivolumab then ipilimumab (arm A) or the reverse (arm B). The source of the sample is a study of sequential checkpoint blockade in melanoma. Turning to the study itself: First-line arms were nivolumab then ipilimumab, or the reverse, randomized 1:1. Under 95 pretreatment tumor DNA samples were TCRβ immunosequenced.

Germline loops: CDR1 SGHRS, CDR2 YFSETQ. The V gene lost 2 bases and the J gene lost 9 bases, with 21 bases spanning the gap. The CDR3 is 17 residues long. TCRdb's copy holds only in-frame clones and misses some; the assay was immunoSEQ multiplex PCR. Of approximately 11,000 clones detected, about 26% appear once; the ten largest clones hold approximately 24%. The chain uses TRBV5-1 and TRBJ1-6; D might be TRBD1 (6 bases). The sequencing here drew on tumor tissue (inferred from file names), taken from a patient given nivolumab and ipilimumab in sequence. The origin of this receptor is a human donor with melanoma. The CDR3 DNA follows: TGCGCCAGCAGCTTTGGACAGAACTATGATGCGGGTTCACCCCTCCACTTT. Protein product: CASSFGQNYDAGSPLHF.